Below are 16 T cell receptor beta chains sequenced from a single sample in a study of shared clonotypes between healthy human individuals. TCRdb keeps only in-frame clones here, not all; method: immunoSEQ multiplex PCR. This table has millions of clones, 95% appearing once. The sample taken for sequencing was naive CD4+ T cells sorted from blood. Subset in this sample: CD45RA+ positively selected. Receptors were obtained from a man between 18 and 29 years old in good health.

The chain is built from TRBV2 and TRBJ2-3, with TRBD2 as a possible D gene (6 bases). V was pared by 5 bases and J by 3 bases, with 15 bases between. CDR3 length: 15 amino acids. The germline V gene has CDR1 SNHLY and CDR2 FYNNEI. The CDR3 DNA reads TGTGCCAGCAGTTGGACTATCGATCCAACAGATACGCAGTATTTT. Its translation: CASSWTIDPTDTQYF.

A single count supports this clone. The chain links TRBV2 to TRBJ2-5; TRBD1 matches 12 bases. The ends lost 7 bases at V and 4 bases at J; junction bases unmatched: 7. The CDR3 has 15 amino acids. Germline lookup yields CDR1 SNHLY and CDR2 FYNNEI. The CDR3 spells CASNFGTGGRETQYF. The CDR3 DNA sequence: TGTGCCAGCAACTTCGGGACAGGGGGCAGAGAGACCCAGTACTTC.

This chain connects TRBV5-1 to TRBJ1-3; no clear D gene. Deletions cut 1 base from V and 3 bases from J, with 14 bases between. Germline CDR1 SGHRS, CDR2 YFSETQ. This CDR3 contains 16 residues. This CDR3 is CASSLIPASDGNTIYF. CDR3 sequence (DNA): TGCGCCAGCAGCTTGATTCCGGCTTCGGATGGAAACACCATATATTTT.

This rearrangement joins TRBV9 to TRBJ2-1; the match to TRBD2 covers 9 bases. Per germline, CDR1 SGDLS and CDR2 YYNGEE. The ends lost 1 base at V and 7 bases at J; junction bases unmatched: 9. This CDR3 is built from 16 residues. CDR3 DNA sequence: TGTGCCAGCAGCGTACGCCCAGCGGGGGGCCCTAATGAGCAGTTCTTC. It is translated as CASSVRPAGGPNEQFF.

The chain joins TRBV9 to TRBJ2-3; D gene uncertain. This CDR3 comprises 14 residues. The germline V and J ends were trimmed by 0 bases and 1 base, with 6 bases remaining between them. CDR1 and CDR2 (germline): SGDLS, YYNGEE. The CDR3 region has the DNA TGTGCCAGCAGCGTAGTGTTAGGCACAGATACGCAGTATTTT. Its translation is CASSVVLGTDTQYF. Full variable domain (remainder filled in from reference TRBV9 and TRBJ2-3): DSGVTQTPKHLITATGQRVTLRCSPRSGDLSVYWYQQSLDQGLQFLIQYYNGEERAKGNILERFSAQQFPDLHSELNLSSLELGDSALYFCASSVVLGTDTQYFGPGTRLTVL.

The chain carries TRBV6-1 and TRBJ1-2; D is perhaps TRBD1 (5 bases). Germline CDR1 MNHNS, CDR2 SASEGT. This CDR3 comprises 13 residues. The V and J ends lost 8 bases and 4 bases respectively, with 14 bases between them. CDR3 DNA sequence: TGTGCCAGCGGGAGGGGCCAGGGCTATGGCTACACCTTC. This gives the protein CASGRGQGYGYTF.

V usage is TRBV2 and J usage is TRBJ1-3, with TRBD1 identical over 10 bases. V was clipped by 4 bases and J by 0 bases; unmatched bases: 3. CDR1 is SNHLY, CDR2 FYNNEI, per germline. The CDR3 extends over 16 amino acids. The CDR3 here is CASSVTGGISGNTIYF. The CDR3 region has the DNA TGTGCCAGCAGTGTGACAGGGGGCATCTCTGGAAACACCATATATTTT.

The table lists this clone with many counts. V and J are TRBV19 and TRBJ1-2; weak D call: TRBD1 (5 bases). V was trimmed by 4 bases and J by 3 bases, leaving 12 bases between them. CDR3 length: 14 residues. Germline V gene lookup returns CDR1 LNHDA and CDR2 SQIVND (reference sequence). This chain's CDR3 is CASSRSGTDYGYTF. DNA of the CDR3: TGTGCCAGTAGTAGATCCGGGACGGACTATGGCTACACCTTC.

On this clone itself: A much larger clone differs by one base, so this may be a read error. Other DNA sequences in this specimen translate into the identical CDR3. This rearrangement joins TRBV30 to TRBJ1-1; 7 bases are a match to TRBD1. The CDR3 has 15 residues. CDR1 GTSNPN and CDR2 SVGIG come from the germline V gene (reference sequence). DNA of the CDR3: TGCGCCTGGAGAGTTCTGGGGACAGCGAACACTGAAGCTTTCTTT. Its translation: CAWRVLGTANTEAFF.

This rearrangement joins TRBV19 to TRBJ1-4; D remains ambiguous. The CDR3 consists of 14 residues. V lost 3 bases and J 8 bases, leaving 13 bases between the germline ends. Germline V gene data show CDR1 as LNHDA and CDR2 as SQIVND (reference sequence). DNA for the CDR3: TGTGCCAGTAGTATCTTGGGCACGACGGAAAAACTGTTTTTT. This translates into CASSILGTTEKLFF.

The chain carries TRBV30 and TRBJ1-5; 7 positions match TRBD1. Looked up from germline, CDR1 is GTSNPN and CDR2 is SVGIG (reference sequence). The CDR3 contains 13 residues. V lost 4 bases, J lost 3 bases, and 3 bases stayed unmatched. Here the CDR3 reads CAWTTGNNQPQHF. CDR3 DNA sequence: TGTGCCTGGACGACAGGGAACAATCAGCCCCAGCATTTT.

The chain uses TRBV5-1 and TRBJ1-6; D is perhaps TRBD1 (6 bases). CDR3 length equals 14 residues. V lost 1 base, J lost 10 bases, and 12 bases lay in between. Germline CDR1 SGHRS, CDR2 YFSETQ. CDR3 nucleotide sequence: TGCGCCAGCAGCTTGTCGGGGGCAGGGTCACCCCTCCACTTT. Its protein product is CASSLSGAGSPLHF. Variable domain in full (rest from reference TRBV5-1 and TRBJ1-6): KAGVTQTPRYLIKTRGQQVTLSCSPISGHRSVSWYQQTPGQGLQFLFEYFSETQRNKGNFPGRFSGRQFSNSRSEMNVSTLELGDSALYLCASSLSGAGSPLHFGNGTRLTVT.

V is TRBV4-3 and J is TRBJ2-7; 7 bases agree with TRBD2. The CDR3 is 17 residues long. CDR1 and CDR2 (germline): LGHNA, YSLEER. V shed 0 bases, J shed 1 base, and the junction held 9 bases outside the gene matches. Here the CDR3 DNA reads TGCGCCAGCAGCCAAGATAGGGAGGGAGGTCGTTCCTACGAGCAGTACTTC. This codes for CASSQDREGGRSYEQYF.

As for this clone: Distinct nucleotide sequences in the sample also encode this CDR3. The chain employs TRBV18 and TRBJ1-4; D not resolved. This CDR3 is built from 15 residues. From germline, CDR1 is KGHSH and CDR2 LQKENI. V was trimmed by 1 base and J by 0 bases, leaving 6 bases between them. CDR3 sequence (DNA): TGTGCCAGCTCACCACGGCGAGCAACTAATGAAAAACTGTTTTTT. Translated: CASSPRRATNEKLFF.

The V and J genes are TRBV6-5 and TRBJ2-2; no clear D gene. Deletions cut 6 bases from V and 5 bases from J, with 10 bases between. Germline V gives CDR1 MNHEY, CDR2 SVGAGI. The CDR3 totals 13 residues. The CDR3 is CASSQTSTGELFF. The CDR3 DNA is TGTGCCAGCAGCCAGACCAGTACCGGGGAGCTGTTTTTT.

The chain's CDR3 is CAISDSSRVGNEQFF. For the CDR3, the DNA is TGTGCCATCTCGGACTCCTCACGGGTGGGCAATGAGCAGTTCTTC. The genes are TRBV2 and TRBJ2-1, with D perhaps TRBD2 (5 bases). This CDR3 contains 15 residues. Germline CDR1 reads SNHLY; CDR2 reads FYNNEI. V lost 10 bases and J 6 bases, leaving 22 bases between the germline ends.